This T cell receptor beta chain was found in a study of blood T cell repertoires in COVID-19. About the research overall: Sites across the United States, Italy and Spain contributed samples from acute and convalescent COVID-19.

The germline V gene has CDR1 SGDLS and CDR2 YYNGEE. V gave up 2 bases and J gave up 4 bases; unmatched junction bases: 8. This CDR3 comprises 16 residues. Generated by immunoSEQ multiplex PCR, the TCRdb table keeps only in-frame clones and is missing some. The sample shows some 140,000 clones, 75% to 90% of them seen only once. This chain uses TRBV9 with TRBJ2-5; TRBD1 agrees at 10 bases. This TCR derives from a woman between 45 and 60 years old who had recovered from COVID-19. The sample consisted of peripheral blood. Here the CDR3 DNA reads TGTGCCAGCAGCGTGAGACAGGGGGCCCCAGGAGAGACCCAGTACTTC. This gives the protein CASSVRQGAPGETQYF.